The 28 T cell receptor beta chains listed next were all sequenced from one sample in a study of T cells in Graves' hyperthyroidism and ophthalmopathy. Researchers took RNA transcripts and amplified the TCR beta CDR3 regions from them. HTBI primers were employed in a first-round RT-PCR of the TCR CDR3. TCRdb redid the calling of the multiplex PCR reads with MiXCR, one entry per CDR3 protein. The sample holds roughly 740,000 distinct CDR3 sequences, about a sixth seen once. The sequencing sample was made of blood. Receptors originate from a man younger than 35 with Graves' hyperthyroidism.

This clonotype was seen a handful of times. The chain combines TRBV6-2 or TRBV6-3 with TRBJ2-7, with D possibly being TRBD2 (5 bases). This CDR3 has 12 amino acids. V was shortened by 6 bases and J by 5 bases, with 11 bases between the two germline ends. From germline, CDR1 is MNHEY and CDR2 SVGEGT. The CDR3 protein is CASRASGNEQYF. The CDR3 DNA reads TGTGCCAGCAGGGCCTCGGGGAACGAGCAGTACTTC.

This clonotype was counted at least ten times. J is TRBJ1-2 and V is TRBV7-2; possible D gene TRBD1, 5 bases. Germline assignment: CDR1 SGHTA and CDR2 FQGNSA. V lost 2 bases and J 0 bases, leaving 10 bases between the germline ends. The CDR3 extends over 15 amino acids. The CDR3 reads CASSLSGPANYGYTF. The CDR3, as DNA: TGTGCCAGCAGCTTATCAGGGCCGGCTAACTATGGCTACACCTTC.

This clonotype has at least ten counts. V gene TRBV6-1 combines with J gene TRBJ1-1, with D perhaps matching TRBD1 (6 bases). CDR3 length: 18 residues. Trimming shortened V by 5 bases and J by 3 bases, and 25 bases separated the two germline ends. The germline V gene has CDR1 MNHNS and CDR2 SASEGT. The CDR3 sequence: CASSPFYSRGSGDTEAFF. The CDR3, as DNA: TGTGCCAGCAGTCCCTTCTATAGTAGGGGTTCAGGGGACACTGAAGCTTTCTTT.

This clonotype was observed a few times. The chain couples TRBV12-3 or TRBV12-4 to TRBJ2-3; 8 nucleotides align to TRBD2. CDR3 length: 12 residues. The trim removed 4 bases at V and 8 bases at J, leaving 2 bases unmatched. The CDR3 protein is CASSSGGGTQYF. CDR3 nucleotide sequence: TGTGCCAGCAGTTCGGGGGGGGGTACGCAGTATTTT.

This clonotype was seen more than once but under ten times. CDR3 bases: TGTGCCAGCAGCGCCCGGACAGTTAAGTACTTC. This encodes CASSARTVKYF. This chain joins TRBV11-2 and TRBJ2-5, with D tentatively TRBD1 (6 bases). The germline gives CDR1 SGHAT, CDR2 FQNNGV. The CDR3 has 11 amino acids. The ends were cut back, 5 bases at V and 12 bases at J, with 13 bases in the middle.

As to this clonotype: A much larger clone lies a single base off, so this may be a read error. The chain is built from TRBV30 and TRBJ1-2; D possibly corresponds to TRBD1 (5 bases). Germline CDR1 and CDR2: GTSNPN and SVGIG (reference sequence). The CDR3 is made up of 13 amino acids. The V gene lost 2 bases and the J gene lost 4 bases, with 11 bases spanning the gap. The CDR3 coding sequence is TGTGCCTGGAGTATGAAAGGGGCCTATGGCTACACCTTC. Translation gives CAWSMKGAYGYTF.

In its sample, this clonotype was seen once. The chain combines TRBV10-3 with TRBJ1-1; D possibly corresponds to TRBD1 (5 bases). This CDR3 comprises 13 residues. Trimming took 6 bases from V and 0 from J, leaving 8 bases between them. Germline V lookup: CDR1 ENHRY, CDR2 SYGVKD. CDR3 residues: CAIRGELNTEAFF. Written as DNA, the CDR3 is TGTGCCATCAGGGGGGAACTGAACACTGAAGCTTTCTTT.

This clonotype came up many times. The rearrangement links TRBV28 to TRBJ2-7, with 13 positions matching TRBD2. Germline-derived CDR1 and CDR2 are MDHEN and SYDVKM. V dropped 1 base and J dropped 2; count of bases not matched to a gene: 8. The CDR3 consists of 18 residues. DNA for the CDR3: TGTGCCAGCAGTTTATTCGGGACTAGCGGGGCCCACCCCTACGAGCAGTACTTC. Translating it yields CASSLFGTSGAHPYEQYF.

This clonotype was detected many times. The gene calls are TRBV7-3 and TRBJ2-5; 9 nucleotides agree with TRBD1. The CDR3 runs 15 residues. Trimming cost V 5 bases and J 9 bases; bases outside gene matches: 13. Germline loops: CDR1 SGHTA, CDR2 FQGTGA. CDR3 loop: CASSPNLDRGAAQYF. The CDR3 nucleotides read TGTGCCAGCAGCCCTAATCTGGACAGGGGAGCGGCCCAGTACTTC.

In the case of this clonotype: This may be a read error: a much more frequent sequence differs by one nucleotide. As DNA, the CDR3 is TGTGCCAGCAGTTTCCGGAGACAGGGGGTGGAATCACCCCTCCACTTT. Protein: CASSFRRQGVESPLHF. This chain connects TRBV27 to TRBJ1-6; 9 nucleotides agree with TRBD1. CDR3 size: 16 residues. Germline V gene data show CDR1 as MNHEY and CDR2 as SMNVEV (reference sequence). J was trimmed by 10 bases and V by 3 bases; bases with no gene match: 10.

This clonotype was seen at least ten times. The gene calls are TRBV27 and TRBJ2-5, with TRBD1 identical over 8 bases. Germline CDR1 reads MNHEY; CDR2 reads SMNVEV (reference sequence). With 5 bases clipped from V and 2 bases from J, the junction kept 7 bases outside the gene matches. The CDR3 spans 15 residues. CDR3 in amino acids: CASSEGTGLQETQYF. The CDR3 DNA follows: TGTGCCAGCAGTGAGGGGACAGGACTTCAAGAGACCCAGTACTTC.

This clonotype was picked up a small number of times. This rearrangement joins TRBV28 to TRBJ1-2, with 9 nucleotides matching TRBD1. This CDR3 has 14 amino acids. V shed 7 bases, J shed 5 bases, and the junction held 8 bases outside the gene matches. CDR1 is MDHEN and CDR2 is SYDVKM in the germline V gene. The CDR3 region is CASTLLGQGYGYTF. The CDR3 nucleotides read TGTGCCAGCACTCTACTGGGACAGGGATATGGCTACACCTTC.

This rearrangement joins TRBV19 to TRBJ1-3; D gene uncertain. The V gene's germline CDR1 is LNHDA and CDR2 SQIVND (reference sequence). The CDR3 consists of 14 residues. Trimming removed 7 bases from V and 2 bases from J, with 12 bases in between. CDR3 sequence reads: CASTHPRPGNTIYF. The CDR3 DNA sequence: TGTGCCAGTACCCACCCCAGGCCTGGAAACACCATATATTTT.

The rearrangement links TRBV6-1 to TRBJ2-1; 8 nucleotides line up with TRBD1. V gave up 7 bases and J gave up 7 bases; unmatched junction bases: 12. Germline CDR1 is MNHNS and CDR2 is SASEGT. CDR3 length: 15 amino acids. The CDR3 sequence is CASKPRTGFENEQFF. Written as DNA, the CDR3 is TGTGCCAGCAAACCGCGGACAGGGTTTGAAAATGAGCAGTTCTTC.

CDR3 amino acids: CASSWDNYGYTF. The CDR3 DNA sequence: TGTGCCAGCAGCTGGGATAACTATGGCTACACCTTC. This chain links TRBV11-3 with TRBJ1-2, with no clear D. CDR1 is SGHNT, CDR2 YENEEA, per germline. This CDR3 spans 12 amino acids. Trimming left V 4 bases short and J 1 base short, with 4 bases between.

The chain links TRBV7-2 to TRBJ1-4; possible D gene TRBD1, 5 bases. Trimming cost V 5 bases and J 4 bases, with 17 bases left between them. Germline values: CDR1 SGHTA, CDR2 FQGNSA. The CDR3 has 16 amino acids. The CDR3 sequence is CASSPGTGFRNEKLFF. In nucleotides, the CDR3 is TGTGCCAGCAGCCCCGGGACGGGCTTCCGTAATGAAAAACTGTTTTTT.

This clonotype was observed a handful of times. This chain uses TRBV29-1 with TRBJ2-1; 8 bases are shared with TRBD2. Trimming at V came to 4 bases and at J to 8 bases, leaving 10 bases not matched to a gene. CDR3 length: 14 amino acids. Looked up from germline, CDR1 is SQVTM and CDR2 is ANQGSEA. DNA of the CDR3: TGCAGCGTTGCGCTAGCGGGTATGTTGGATGAGCAGTTCTTC. Translating gives CSVALAGMLDEQFF.

The V and J genes are TRBV3-1 and TRBJ1-2; 8 bases line up with TRBD1. Germline lookup yields CDR1 LGHDT and CDR2 YNNKEL (reference sequence). Unmatched junction bases numbered 15, after V lost 4 bases and J lost 8 bases. CDR3 size: 16 residues. The CDR3 is CASSPRQGSKILGYTF. CDR3 nucleotide sequence: TGTGCCAGCAGCCCCCGACAGGGGTCAAAAATCTTGGGCTACACCTTC.

The chain is built from TRBV3-1 and TRBJ2-7; 10 positions agree with TRBD2. V dropped 1 base and J dropped 8; count of bases not matched to a gene: 11. In germline, CDR1 is LGHDT, CDR2 YNNKEL (reference sequence). The CDR3 has 16 amino acids. The CDR3 loop reads CASSQGVPAGGPKQYF. DNA of the CDR3: TGTGCCAGCAGCCAAGGGGTCCCAGCGGGAGGGCCGAAGCAGTACTTC.

V usage is TRBV3-1 and J usage is TRBJ2-2, with 8 nucleotides matching TRBD2. Germline CDR1 reads LGHDT; CDR2 reads YNNKEL (reference sequence). This CDR3 contains 15 residues. The CDR3 loop reads CASSGSGSGTGELFF. The CDR3 nucleotides read TGTGCTTCCTCGGGAAGCGGGAGCGGGACCGGGGAGCTGTTTTTT.

This clonotype was seen more than once but under ten times. This chain links TRBV7-9 with TRBJ2-7; TRBD2 matches at 12 bases. V lost 1 base to trimming and J lost 0 bases; unmatched junction nucleotides: 10. CDR1 and CDR2 from the germline V gene are SEHNR and FQNEAQ (reference sequence). The CDR3 loop spans 19 amino acids. The CDR3 sequence: CASSLVILAGGPSSYEQYF. CDR3 nucleotide sequence: TGTGCCAGCAGCTTAGTTATACTAGCGGGAGGCCCGAGCTCCTACGAGCAGTACTTC. Combining the CDR3 with reference TRBV7-9 and TRBJ2-7 gives the whole variable domain DTGVSQNPRHKITKRGQNVTFRCDPISEHNRLYWYRQTLGQGPEFLTYFQNEAQLEKSRLLSDRFSAERPKGSFSTLEIQRTEQGDSAMYLCASSLVILAGGPSSYEQYFGPGTRLTVT.

This clonotype was counted ten times or more. The chain uses TRBV2 and TRBJ2-5, with a possible D match to TRBD1 (6 bases). There are 13 residues in the CDR3. Germline V CDR1 and CDR2: SNHLY, FYNNEI. V was trimmed by 6 bases and J by 5 bases, leaving 13 bases between them. The CDR3 region is CASRDNRDETQYF. In DNA, the CDR3 is TGTGCCAGCAGGGATAACAGGGATGAGACCCAGTACTTC.

This clonotype was counted many times. As DNA, the CDR3 is TGTGCCAGCAGCTTTGACGCGGGCGAGCAGTACTTC. As protein: CASSFDAGEQYF. The V and J genes are TRBV7-9 and TRBJ2-7; perhaps TRBD2 as D (5 bases). Germline V gene lookup returns CDR1 SEHNR and CDR2 FQNEAQ (reference sequence). Trimming left V 3 bases short and J 6 bases short, with 9 bases between. The CDR3 runs 12 residues.

This clonotype was observed at least ten times. CDR3 region: CASSFLLGLAMNTEAFF. Here the CDR3 DNA reads TGTGCCAGCAGTTTTCTCCTTGGCCTCGCGATGAACACTGAAGCTTTCTTT. The J gene is TRBJ1-1, the V gene TRBV12-3 or TRBV12-4; no firm D call. The length of the CDR3 is 17 residues. Trimming cost V 3 bases and J 0 bases, with 17 bases left between them.

The CDR3 sequence: CASSLKTSGYNEQFF. In DNA form, the CDR3 reads TGTGCCAGCAGTTTAAAGACTAGCGGCTACAATGAGCAGTTCTTC. V and J are TRBV12-3 or TRBV12-4 and TRBJ2-1, with 9 bases aligning to TRBD2. There are 15 residues in the CDR3. Unmatched junction bases numbered 2, after V lost 2 bases and J lost 3 bases.

J is TRBJ2-3 and V is TRBV24-1; TRBD1 matches 8 bases. Germline loops: CDR1 KGHDR, CDR2 SFDVKD. The CDR3 runs to 16 residues. The V and J ends lost 4 bases and 6 bases, in that order; junction bases with no gene match: 11. CDR3 DNA: TGTGCCACCAGTGACCCCGGAGACAGGGGAACCGATACGCAGTATTTT. Its translation is CATSDPGDRGTDTQYF.

This chain connects TRBV7-3 to TRBJ2-1, with TRBD1 matching over 10 bases. V lost 3 bases and J lost 7; bases outside the gene matches: 9. Germline CDR1 reads SGHTA; CDR2 reads FQGTGA. This CDR3 comprises 16 residues. The CDR3 DNA is TGTGCCAGCAGCTTCAACCGGGACAGGGGTTGGAATGAGCAGTTCTTC. It encodes CASSFNRDRGWNEQFF.

The rearrangement uses TRBV6-1 and TRBJ2-3, with D possibly being TRBD2 (7 bases). Germline values: CDR1 MNHNS, CDR2 SASEGT. The CDR3 contains 16 residues. V lost 6 bases, J lost 0 bases, and 16 bases lay in between. CDR3: CASSLTGTTSTDTQYF. CDR3 DNA: TGTGCCAGCAGCCTAACAGGGACTACAAGCACAGATACGCAGTATTTT.